The rows below give T cell receptor beta chains drawn from one sample of a study of blood T cell repertoires in COVID-19. Data came from immunoSEQ multiplex PCR; TCRdb stores just in-frame clones and leaves some out. The profile shows approximately 280,000 clones, 70% to 90% of them singletons. Sample: peripheral blood. The receptors were gathered from a woman aged 55 to 70 with acute or convalescent COVID-19. The CDR3 runs from the conserved cysteine through the conserved F or W. A D gene is named only where the DNA matches it firmly. Rows may omit the clone size; those that give it use once, few, many or a size class.

>TRBJ1-4|NA|TRBV9|NA
CASSVGARGGEKLFF
TGTGCCAGCAGCGTAGGGGCGAGGGGAGGTGAAAAACTGTTTTTT
>TRBJ2-5|NA|TRBV5-1|NA
CASSLDSQETQYF
TGCGCCAGCAGCCTGGACAGCCAAGAGACCCAGTACTTC
>TRBJ2-2|NA|TRBV5-1|TRBD2
CASSLNIPSGSDTGELFF
TGCGCCAGCAGCTTGAATATCCCCAGCGGGAGCGACACCGGGGAGCTGTTTTTT
>TRBJ2-1|NA|TRBV19|TRBD2
CASSPGLAGGEYNEQFF
TGTGCCAGTAGTCCCGGCCTAGCGGGAGGGGAGTACAATGAGCAGTTCTTC
>TRBJ1-2|NA|TRBV5-1|NA
CASSAGFGYTF
TGCGCCAGCAGCGCGGGGTTTGGCTACACCTTC
>TRBJ1-1|NA|TRBV23-1|TRBD1
CASSHHEDRVNTEAFF
TGCGCCAGCAGTCACCATGAGGACAGGGTCAACACTGAAGCTTTCTTT
>TRBJ2-2|NA|TRBV10-3|TRBD2
CATIRGLAGGTGELFF
TGTGCCACGATCAGGGGACTAGCGGGAGGTACCGGGGAGCTGTTTTTT
>TRBJ1-4|NA|TRBV2|NA
CASRATPTNEKLFF
TGTGCCAGCAGGGCGACACCAACTAATGAAAAACTGTTTTTT
>TRBJ2-3|NA|TRBV12-3/TRBV12-4|NA
CASSPEDTQYF
TGTGCCAGCAGTCCCGAGGATACGCAGTATTTT
>TRBJ1-1|NA|TRBV11-2|TRBD1
CASSFRQGATLGATEAFF
TGTGCCAGCAGCTTTCGACAGGGGGCTACCCTAGGCGCCACTGAAGCTTTCTTT
>TRBJ2-7|NA|TRBV28|NA
CASSLSRSDYEQYF
TGTGCCAGCAGTTTATCTAGGTCAGATTACGAGCAGTACTTC
>TRBJ1-2|NA|TRBV11-2|NA
CASSLDVQAGRYGYTF
TGTGCCAGCAGCTTAGATGTGCAGGCCGGGAGGTATGGCTACACCTTC
>TRBJ2-5|once|TRBV10-3|NA
CAIKVGETQYF
TGTGCCATCAAAGTCGGAGAGACCCAGTACTTC
>TRBJ2-7|NA|TRBV30|NA
CAWSETGYEQYF
TGTGCCTGGAGCGAAACAGGGTACGAGCAGTACTTC
>TRBJ1-2|NA|TRBV15|TRBD1
CATSAGQGNDYGYTF
TGTGCCACCAGCGCGGGACAGGGAAACGACTATGGCTACACCTTC
>TRBJ1-1|NA|TRBV13|NA
CASSLRAGFLNTEAFF
TGTGCCAGCAGCTTAAGGGCAGGGTTTTTAAACACTGAAGCTTTCTTT
>TRBJ1-6|NA|TRBV7-2|NA
CASSLGGGSPLHF
TGTGCCAGCAGCTTAGGAGGCGGATCACCCCTCCACTTT
>TRBJ2-5|NA|TRBV7-2|NA
CASSPGVETQYF
TGTGCCAGCAGCCCAGGGGTCGAGACCCAGTACTTC
>TRBJ2-7|NA|TRBV7-6|TRBD1
CASSGYRGRGLHEQYF
TGTGCCAGCAGCGGGTACAGGGGGCGCGGTCTCCACGAGCAGTACTTC
>TRBJ1-1|few|TRBV24-1|NA
CATSDLGSRVGEPEAFF
TGTGCCACCAGTGATTTGGGCTCGAGGGTAGGTGAACCTGAAGCTTTCTTT
>TRBJ1-1|NA|TRBV5-1|TRBD1
CASSLSGTGRTTEAFF
TGCGCCAGCAGCTTGTCCGGGACAGGGAGGACCACTGAAGCTTTCTTT
>TRBJ1-6|NA|TRBV5-8|NA
CASSLIRIQVFGSISLHF
TGTGCCAGCAGCTTAATAAGGATACAGGTTTTTGGGTCAATCTCCCTCCACTTT
>TRBJ2-1|NA|TRBV9|TRBD2
CASSKGTSGSYNEQFF
TGTGCCAGCAGCAAGGGGACTAGCGGTTCCTACAATGAGCAGTTCTTC
>TRBJ2-1|NA|TRBV9|NA
CASSVVSGSGWDEQFF
TGTGCCAGCAGCGTAGTTTCAGGGAGCGGGTGGGATGAGCAGTTCTTC
>TRBJ1-5|NA|TRBV5-8|NA
CASSLGLGSNQPQHF
TGTGCCAGCAGCTTGGGTCTCGGGAGCAATCAGCCCCAGCATTTT
>TRBJ2-2|many|TRBV4-3|NA
CASSWQSNTGELFF
TGCGCCAGCAGTTGGCAGTCGAACACCGGGGAGCTGTTTTTT
>TRBJ1-4|NA|TRBV21-1|NA
CASSKALAETPNEKLFF
TGTGCCAGCAGCAAAGCGCTGGCAGAAACCCCAAATGAAAAACTGTTTTTT
>TRBJ1-6|NA|TRBV5-4|NA
CASSLGSDNSPLHF
TGTGCCAGCAGCTTGGGCAGTGATAATTCACCCCTCCACTTT
>TRBJ1-5|NA|TRBV4-3|NA
CASSQDLGGATSGGQPQHF
TGCGCCAGCAGCCAAGATCTAGGCGGGGCTACCTCTGGGGGACAGCCCCAGCATTTT
>TRBJ1-5|NA|TRBV27|TRBD1
CASSGGTAGNQPQHF
TGTGCCAGCAGTGGTGGGACAGCCGGCAATCAGCCCCAGCATTTT
>TRBJ1-5|NA|TRBV7-9|NA
CASSPDSNQPQHF
TGTGCCAGCAGCCCGGACAGTAATCAGCCCCAGCATTTT
>TRBJ2-1|NA|TRBV12-3/TRBV12-4|NA
CASSLEGYNEQFF
TGTGCCAGCAGTTTGGAGGGTTACAATGAGCAGTTCTTC
>TRBJ1-4|once|TRBV9|TRBD1
CASSVGTGSWEKLFF
TGTGCCAGCAGCGTAGGGACAGGGTCGTGGGAAAAACTGTTTTTT
>TRBJ1-6|NA|TRBV6-5|NA
CASSSQDYSPLHF
TGTGCCAGCAGTTCTCAGGACTATTCACCCCTCCACTTT
>TRBJ2-7|NA|TRBV28|TRBD2
CASSLAGGSYEQYF
TGTGCCAGCAGTTTAGCGGGAGGCTCCTACGAGCAGTACTTC
>TRBJ1-1|NA|TRBV2|NA
CASSVQGNTEAFF
TGTGCCAGCAGTGTACAGGGTAACACTGAAGCTTTCTTT
>TRBJ2-5|NA|TRBV3-1/TRBV3-2|TRBD1
CASSQGLQGETQYF
TGTGCCAGCAGCCAGGGGCTACAGGGGGAGACCCAGTACTTC
>TRBJ2-2|NA|TRBV27|NA
CASTRDLKGTGELFF
TGTGCCAGCACTCGGGATCTAAAAGGCACCGGGGAGCTGTTTTTT
>TRBJ2-3|NA|TRBV9|TRBD2
CASSLRTSGTTDTQYF
TGTGCCAGCAGCCTTCGGACTAGCGGGACTACAGATACGCAGTATTTT
>TRBJ2-7|NA|TRBV2|NA
CASRPLAGGGQYF
TGTGCCAGCAGACCACTAGCAGGAGGTGGGCAGTACTTC
>TRBJ2-1|NA|TRBV18|NA
CASSSLGVHNEQFF
TGTGCCAGCTCATCACTCGGGGTTCACAATGAGCAGTTCTTC
>TRBJ1-2|once|TRBV3-1/TRBV3-2|TRBD1
CASSPGGGRYGYTF
TGTGCCAGCAGCCCAGGGGGAGGAAGATATGGCTACACCTTC
>TRBJ2-1|NA|TRBV5-6|TRBD1
CASSLRDRFYNEQFF
TGTGCCAGCAGCTTGCGGGACAGATTCTACAATGAGCAGTTCTTC
>TRBJ1-1|NA|TRBV11-2|TRBD1
CASSARTGEGNTEAFF
TGTGCCAGCAGCGCACGGACAGGGGAAGGGAACACTGAAGCTTTCTTT
>TRBJ1-2|NA|TRBV28|TRBD1
CASGWGQGYGYTF
TGTGCCAGCGGGTGGGGACAGGGCTATGGCTACACCTTC
>TRBJ1-3|NA|TRBV6-6|NA
CASSRDWGGLGNTIYF
TGTGCCAGCAGTCGTGACTGGGGGGGGTTAGGAAACACCATATATTTT
>TRBJ2-5|NA|TRBV14|TRBD1
CASSQVPWTGEETQYF
TGTGCCAGCAGCCAAGTTCCCTGGACAGGGGAAGAGACCCAGTACTTC
>TRBJ1-2|NA|TRBV5-4|TRBD1
CASSFWTGANYGYTF
TGTGCCAGCAGCTTCTGGACAGGAGCTAACTATGGCTACACCTTC
>TRBJ2-7|NA|TRBV5-4|TRBD1
CASSLAGQGAYEQYF
TGTGCCAGCAGTTTGGCGGGACAGGGGGCCTACGAGCAGTACTTC
>TRBJ2-1|NA|TRBV9|NA
CASSRGTVSYNEQFF
TGTGCCAGCAGCCGTGGGACTGTCTCCTACAATGAGCAGTTCTTC
>TRBJ2-1|NA|TRBV7-3|NA
CASSLRRTDEQFF
TGTGCCAGCAGCTTACGCAGGACTGATGAGCAGTTCTTC
>TRBJ2-1|once|TRBV10-3|TRBD1
CAISWDRKTDEQFF
TGTGCCATCAGTTGGGACAGGAAGACCGATGAGCAGTTCTTC
>TRBJ2-5|NA|TRBV7-2|TRBD2
CASSLVAGVETQYF
TGTGCCAGCAGCTTAGTCGCGGGAGTAGAGACCCAGTACTTC
>TRBJ2-1|once|TRBV7-9|TRBD2
CASSHSGNEQFF
TGTGCCAGCAGCCATAGCGGGAATGAGCAGTTCTTC